The rows below give T cell receptor beta chains drawn from one sample of a study of T cell repertoires in cytomegalovirus infection. TCRdb re-called the reads through MiXCR, storing one row per CDR3 protein. Of 150,000 to 200,000 distinct CDR3 sequences in the sample, roughly 17% were seen once. Sequences were obtained from CD8+ T cells from PBMCs. The receptors originated from a human donor in good health (CMV status not recorded). Some clones in this sample may be carry-over from other donors' samples. The CDR3 runs from the conserved cysteine through the conserved F or W. Each record gives: D gene, V gene, clone size, J gene, CDR3 DNA, CDR3 protein. D genes are given only for firm matches. Expanded clones are given a class, and other clones once, few, many or no size at all.

d_gene: TRBD1; v_gene: TRBV7-2; abundance: many; j_gene: TRBJ2-7; CDR3nt: TGTGCCAGCAGCTTAGTACAGGGGCCATACGAGCAGTACTTC; CDR3aa: CASSLVQGPYEQYF
d_gene: -; v_gene: TRBV7-2; abundance: -; j_gene: TRBJ1-2; CDR3nt: TGTGCCAGCAGCTTAGGCCAAGGTGGGTTTCTTGGCTACACCTTC; CDR3aa: CASSLGQGGFLGYTF
d_gene: TRBD1; v_gene: TRBV7-6; abundance: -; j_gene: TRBJ2-7; CDR3nt: TGTGCCAGTTCACGGACAGGGTCCCACGAGCAGTACTTC; CDR3aa: CASSRTGSHEQYF
d_gene: -; v_gene: TRBV19; abundance: -; j_gene: TRBJ1-2; CDR3nt: TGTGCCAGTAGCCCTCGGGTGTGGTACATCTATGGCTACACCTTC; CDR3aa: CASSPRVWYIYGYTF
d_gene: -; v_gene: TRBV6-2/TRBV6-3; abundance: few; j_gene: TRBJ2-7; CDR3nt: TGTGCCAGCAGTTACGTACATTTCAACGAGCAGTACTTC; CDR3aa: CASSYVHFNEQYF
d_gene: -; v_gene: TRBV28; abundance: few; j_gene: TRBJ1-2; CDR3nt: TGTGCCAGCAGCCGCGATTCGGGCTTCGGCTACACCTTC; CDR3aa: CASSRDSGFGYTF
d_gene: TRBD1; v_gene: TRBV12-3/TRBV12-4; abundance: few; j_gene: TRBJ1-2; CDR3nt: TGTGCCAGCAGTTACGGACAGGGCGCGGATGGCTACACCTTC; CDR3aa: CASSYGQGADGYTF
d_gene: TRBD1; v_gene: TRBV9; abundance: -; j_gene: TRBJ1-1; CDR3nt: TGTGCCAGCAGCCCCCAGGGGACAGGCACTGAAGCTTTCTTT; CDR3aa: CASSPQGTGTEAFF
d_gene: TRBD1; v_gene: TRBV7-8; abundance: few; j_gene: TRBJ2-7; CDR3nt: TGTGCCAGCAGCTTATTACAGGGGACCTACGAGCAGTACTTC; CDR3aa: CASSLLQGTYEQYF
d_gene: TRBD1; v_gene: TRBV28; abundance: -; j_gene: TRBJ2-5; CDR3nt: TGTGCCAGCAGTCCTCTCCTCGGGACAGTGCAGACCCAGTACTTC; CDR3aa: CASSPLLGTVQTQYF
d_gene: TRBD1; v_gene: TRBV29-1; abundance: -; j_gene: TRBJ1-2; CDR3nt: TGCAGCGTCCAGGACAGGGAGAACTATGGCTACACCTTC; CDR3aa: CSVQDRENYGYTF
d_gene: TRBD1; v_gene: TRBV6-2/TRBV6-3; abundance: few; j_gene: TRBJ2-1; CDR3nt: TGTGCCAGCAGCCTCACGACAGGGACCTGGGGTAATGAGCAGTTCTTC; CDR3aa: CASSLTTGTWGNEQFF
d_gene: -; v_gene: TRBV2; abundance: few; j_gene: TRBJ1-4; CDR3nt: TGTGCCAGTTGGGCAGGAGCTGAAAAACTGTTTTTT; CDR3aa: CASWAGAEKLFF
d_gene: -; v_gene: TRBV28; abundance: few; j_gene: TRBJ2-1; CDR3nt: TGTGCCAGCAGTTTCCCTCTCGAAGGGCTGTCCTACAATGAGCAGTTCTTC; CDR3aa: CASSFPLEGLSYNEQFF
d_gene: TRBD2; v_gene: TRBV7-9; abundance: -; j_gene: TRBJ2-7; CDR3nt: TGTGCCAGCAGCTCGGGACTAGCGGGGGGAACCGAGCAGTACTTC; CDR3aa: CASSSGLAGGTEQYF
d_gene: -; v_gene: TRBV11-2; abundance: -; j_gene: TRBJ2-5; CDR3nt: TGTGCCAGCAGCTTAGCGTGGGCAGGATACCAAGAGACCCAGTACTTC; CDR3aa: CASSLAWAGYQETQYF
d_gene: -; v_gene: TRBV20-1; abundance: few; j_gene: TRBJ2-2; CDR3nt: TGCAGTGCTAGATCAGGGTTTCCTAAAGACACCGGGGAGCTGTTTTTT; CDR3aa: CSARSGFPKDTGELFF
d_gene: -; v_gene: TRBV4-3; abundance: -; j_gene: TRBJ1-1; CDR3nt: TGCGCCAGCAGCCAAGCGAGTACGAACACTGAAGCTTTCTTT; CDR3aa: CASSQASTNTEAFF
d_gene: TRBD2; v_gene: TRBV7-3; abundance: few; j_gene: TRBJ2-3; CDR3nt: TGTGCCAGCAGCCCCAGCGGGGGAGTCACAGATACGCAGTATTTT; CDR3aa: CASSPSGGVTDTQYF
d_gene: -; v_gene: TRBV5-6; abundance: few; j_gene: TRBJ2-7; CDR3nt: TGTGCCAGCAGCTGGTCGGACAGCCACGAGCAGTACTTC; CDR3aa: CASSWSDSHEQYF
d_gene: -; v_gene: TRBV28; abundance: many; j_gene: TRBJ1-2; CDR3nt: TGTGCCAGCAGTGCGGGACCTGAGGCTAACTATGGCTACACCTTC; CDR3aa: CASSAGPEANYGYTF